The 26 T cell receptor beta chains below were found in one sample sequenced in a study of OX40 agonist ivuxolimab in advanced cancers. The method was immunoSEQ multiplex PCR; TCRdb's version includes in-frame clones alone and lacks a portion of them. The sample holds 25,000 to 35,000 clones, over 75% seen once. The specimen comprised CD4+ or CD8+ T cells sorted from blood, sampled in a trial of the OX40 agonist ivuxolimab. The receptors here all came from an adult with an advanced solid tumor such as melanoma, head and neck, liver or kidney cancer.

The chain has TRBV27 and TRBJ2-1; the match to TRBD1 covers 7 bases. Germline V gene data show CDR1 as MNHEY and CDR2 as SMNVEV (reference sequence). The CDR3 is made up of 14 amino acids. The V and J ends lost 1 base and 8 bases, in that order; junction bases with no gene match: 5. The CDR3: CASSLWTGPHEQFF. For the CDR3, the DNA is TGTGCCAGCAGTTTATGGACAGGACCCCATGAGCAGTTCTTC.

This sequence joins TRBV28 and TRBJ1-1; D is possibly TRBD1 (6 bases). Germline lookup yields CDR1 MDHEN and CDR2 SYDVKM. This CDR3 comprises 16 residues. The germline V and J ends were trimmed by 7 bases and 1 base, with 19 bases remaining between them. CDR3 residues: CASNPVDRRRNTEAFF. The CDR3 region has the DNA TGTGCCAGCAACCCCGTGGACAGAAGAAGGAACACTGAAGCTTTCTTT.

This clone has just a few counts. V is TRBV29-1 and J is TRBJ1-2; TRBD1 is a possible D gene (5 bases). The germline CDR1 and CDR2 sequences are SQVTM and ANQGSEA. The CDR3 length is 15 residues. V dropped 4 bases and J dropped 8 bases, with 23 bases sitting between them. CDR3 protein: CSVGSELGAGDGYTF. DNA for the CDR3: TGCAGCGTTGGATCTGAACTGGGCGCGGGGGACGGCTACACCTTC.

This chain connects TRBV27 to TRBJ2-2, with a tentative D call TRBD2 (6 bases). V was trimmed by 8 bases and J by 4 bases, leaving 11 bases between them. This CDR3 is built from 13 residues. CDR1 is MNHEY and CDR2 is SMNVEV in the germline V gene (reference sequence). The CDR3 sequence is CASALGGTGELFF. Here the CDR3 DNA reads TGTGCCAGCGCCCTCGGGGGCACCGGGGAGCTGTTTTTT.

The V gene is TRBV19, the J gene TRBJ2-7; D is unclear. Germline assignment: CDR1 LNHDA and CDR2 SQIVND (reference sequence). The CDR3 is made up of 12 amino acids. The V gene lost 6 bases and the J gene lost 3 bases, with 9 bases spanning the gap. The CDR3 region is CASRSTVYEQYF. The CDR3 DNA is TGTGCCAGTAGGAGCACAGTCTACGAGCAGTACTTC.

The V call is TRBV7-3, the J call TRBJ2-1; the D gene is possibly TRBD1 (5 bases). The CDR3 runs 14 residues. Germline CDR1 and CDR2: SGHTA and FQGTGA. The germline V and J ends were trimmed by 5 bases and 8 bases, with 16 bases remaining between them. The CDR3, as DNA: TGTGCCAGCAGCCAATCAGACTCCAGGGATGAGCAGTTCTTC. Its protein is CASSQSDSRDEQFF.

The chain employs TRBV4-1 and TRBJ2-5, with D unresolved. The germline CDR1 and CDR2 sequences are MGHRA and YSYEKL. The CDR3 spans 14 residues. V was shortened by 0 bases and J by 2 bases, with 7 bases between the two germline ends. CDR3 bases: TGCGCCAGCAGCCAAGACTTGGGGCAAGAGACCCAGTACTTC. This encodes CASSQDLGQETQYF.

The chain uses TRBV5-3 and TRBJ1-5; D gene uncertain. TRBV5-3 is treated as an ORF (open reading frame) with a function not yet certain. The CDR3 totals 12 residues. As DNA, the CDR3 is TGTGCGGCGTGGTATAGCAATCAGCCCCAGCATTTT. Translated, it gives CAAWYSNQPQHF.

The V and J genes are TRBV7-9 and TRBJ2-7, with 9 bases matching TRBD1. In germline, CDR1 is SEHNR, CDR2 FQNEAQ (reference sequence). Trimming cost V 4 bases and J 0 bases; bases outside gene matches: 10. This CDR3 is built from 17 residues. The DNA for the CDR3 is TGTGCCAGCAGCTCACCGGGACAGGGTATTAGCTCCTACGAGCAGTACTTC. Its translation is CASSSPGQGISSYEQYF.

This chain connects TRBV28 to TRBJ2-5; 10 nucleotides match TRBD1. The J call may be wrong; the DNA end is better matched by TRBJ2-7. The CDR3 runs 13 residues. CDR1 is MDHEN, CDR2 SYDVKM, per germline. Written as DNA, the CDR3 is TGTGCCAGCATCTCAGGACAGGGGGGCGAGCAGTACTTC. Protein product: CASISGQGGEQYF.

V is TRBV9 and J is TRBJ2-1; D is perhaps TRBD2 (6 bases). CDR1 is SGDLS, CDR2 YYNGEE, per germline. This CDR3 is built from 16 residues. Between the trimmed V and J ends, which lost 0 bases and 0 bases, there was a span of 10 bases. The CDR3 sequence: CASSVVSGISYNEQFF. The DNA of the CDR3 is TGTGCCAGCAGCGTAGTTAGCGGTATCTCCTACAATGAGCAGTTCTTC.

Written as DNA, the CDR3 is TGTGCCAGCAGTCCCTGGCCGATCACCGCACCGGGGAACACTGAAGCTTTCTTT. This gives the protein CASSPWPITAPGNTEAFF. The genes are TRBV27 and TRBJ1-1; D is undetermined. Germline V lookup: CDR1 MNHEY, CDR2 SMNVEV (reference sequence). This CDR3 is built from 18 residues. The V end lost 5 bases, the J end lost 1 base, and 23 bases lay between the germline ends.

This clone has just one count. A junction boundary mismatches the germline segment, possibly from a read error. The chain links TRBV7-9 to TRBJ1-1; 7 bases agree with TRBD1. The V gene's germline CDR1 is SEHNR and CDR2 FQNEAQ (reference sequence). This CDR3 is built from 17 residues. CDR3 in DNA: TGCGCCAGCAGCCAAGAGTCGAATGAGGGGGCGAACACTGAAGCTTTCTTT. Translating gives CASSQESNEGANTEAFF. The variable domain in full, with the rest retrieved from reference TRBV7-9 and TRBJ1-1, is DTGVSQNPRHKITKRGQNVTFRCDPISEHNRLYWYRQTLGQGPEFLTYFQNEAQLEKSRLLSDRFSAERPKGSFSTLEIQRTEQGDSAMYLCASSQESNEGANTEAFFGQGTRLTVV.

Only a few counts were recorded for this clone. This chain links TRBV6-5 with TRBJ1-6; TRBD1 is a possible D gene (5 bases). V lost 9 bases and J 14 bases, leaving 14 bases between the germline ends. The CDR3 length is 11 residues. Germline CDR1 MNHEY, CDR2 SVGAGI. As DNA, the CDR3 is TGTGCCAGTTTAGGGGATAGAACCCTCCACTTT. This gives the protein CASLGDRTLHF.

CDR3 loop: CASSQGPRGWDTQYF. The CDR3 bases are TGCGCCAGCAGCCAAGGCCCGCGGGGGTGGGATACGCAGTATTTT. The chain carries TRBV4-1 and TRBJ2-3; 7 nucleotides line up with TRBD2. Per the germline V gene, CDR1 is MGHRA and CDR2 is YSYEKL. The CDR3 has 15 residues. V lost 1 base, J lost 6 bases, and 7 bases stayed unmatched.

The chain employs TRBV6-4 and TRBJ2-4, with TRBD1 identical over 11 bases. V lost 6 bases to trimming and J lost 0 bases; unmatched junction nucleotides: 16. The CDR3 runs 20 residues. CDR1 and CDR2 from the germline V gene are MRHNA and SNTAGT. This CDR3 reads CASSDLFGQGATLAKNIQYF. DNA of the CDR3: TGTGCCAGCAGCGATCTTTTCGGACAGGGGGCTACCCTAGCCAAAAACATTCAGTACTTC.

This clone was recorded a few times. Other nucleotide sequences from this sample produce the same CDR3. CDR3 sequence reads: CASSGDRGREQYF. The CDR3 DNA follows: TGTGCCAGTAGTGGGGACAGGGGTCGCGAGCAGTACTTC. This rearrangement joins TRBV19 to TRBJ2-7, with 10 nucleotides matching TRBD1. V shed 5 bases, J shed 6 bases, and the junction held 4 bases outside the gene matches. The CDR3 is 13 amino acids. Germline CDR1 LNHDA, CDR2 SQIVND (reference sequence).

The V and J genes are TRBV7-9 and TRBJ2-7; 9 bases agree with TRBD2. Germline V gene sequence: CDR1 SEHNR, CDR2 FQNEAQ (reference sequence). CDR3 length: 13 residues. CDR3 protein: CAVSTSGTYEQYF. CDR3 nucleotide sequence: TGTGCAGTCTCGACTAGCGGTACCTACGAGCAGTACTTC.

The gene calls are TRBV9 and TRBJ2-1, with 16 bases identical to TRBD2. Per the germline V gene, CDR1 is SGDLS and CDR2 is YYNGEE. CDR3 length: 17 residues. Losses at the gene ends were 3 bases for V and 4 bases for J; bases not matched to a gene: 4. In DNA form, the CDR3 reads TGTGCCAGCAGCGAGGGACTAGCGGGGGGGCCTTACAATGAGCAGTTCTTC. Its translation is CASSEGLAGGPYNEQFF.

The chain recombines TRBV5-1 with TRBJ1-1; D uncertain. CDR1 SGHRS and CDR2 YFSETQ come from the germline V gene. This CDR3 is 13 amino acids long. V lost 0 bases to trimming and J lost 4 bases, with 7 bases between them. The CDR3 here is CASSLGHPTEAFF. CDR3 sequence (DNA): TGCGCCAGCAGCTTGGGACACCCCACTGAAGCTTTCTTT.

V and J are TRBV16 and TRBJ1-1; D gene uncertain. Germline V lookup: CDR1 KGHSY, CDR2 FQNENV. The CDR3 totals 13 residues. Trimming removed 2 bases at V and 0 bases at J, with 4 bases between. This chain's CDR3 is CASSQGMNTEAFF. CDR3 nucleotides: TGTGCCAGCAGCCAAGGGATGAACACTGAAGCTTTCTTT. Looking up the rest from reference TRBV16 and TRBJ1-1 gives the full variable domain: GEEVAQTPKHLVRGEGQKAKLYCAPIKGHSYVFWYQQVLKNEFKFLISFQNENVFDETGMPKERFSAKCLPNSPCSLEIQATKLEDSAVYFCASSQGMNTEAFFGQGTRLTVV.

The chain combines TRBV28 with TRBJ2-5; D remains ambiguous. Trimming pared 6 bases from V and 1 base from J, leaving 15 bases between. From germline, CDR1 is MDHEN and CDR2 SYDVKM. The CDR3 has 15 amino acids. CDR3 in amino acids: CASRASTLPQETQYF. CDR3 DNA sequence: TGTGCCAGCAGGGCGAGCACACTCCCCCAAGAGACCCAGTACTTC.

The chain joins TRBV28 to TRBJ2-2; 9 nucleotides agree with TRBD1. The CDR3 covers 16 residues. Germline lookup yields CDR1 MDHEN and CDR2 SYDVKM. Trimming removed 5 bases from V and 7 bases from J; junction bases left unmatched: 11. Written as DNA, the CDR3 is TGTGCCAGCAGTCGGACAGGGGTGTTAGTGGGCGGGGAGCTGTTTTTT. Translating it yields CASSRTGVLVGGELFF.

This rearrangement joins TRBV27 to TRBJ1-2, with unresolved D. Germline CDR1 is MNHEY and CDR2 is SMNVEV (reference sequence). Trimming stripped 5 bases from V and 2 bases from J, with 12 bases between. The CDR3 loop spans 14 amino acids. CDR3 bases: TGTGCCAGCAGTGTCCACGCTCAGAACTATGGCTACACCTTC. It codes for CASSVHAQNYGYTF.

The CDR3 sequence: CASSPTRGTGGAANEKLFF. The CDR3 coding sequence is TGTGCCAGCAGCCCCACCCGGGGGACAGGGGGCGCTGCTAATGAAAAACTGTTTTTT. The genes are TRBV11-2 and TRBJ1-4; TRBD1 agrees at 12 bases. V shed 5 bases and J 3 bases; nucleotides not matched to a gene: 13. The germline CDR1 and CDR2 sequences are SGHAT and FQNNGV. This CDR3 contains 19 residues.

This chain links TRBV7-9 with TRBJ1-1, with D tentatively TRBD1 (6 bases). V lost 1 base and J lost 6, with 15 bases in between. CDR3 size: 15 residues. Germline-derived CDR1 and CDR2 are SEHNR and FQNEAQ (reference sequence). CDR3: CASSLGAGAVPEAFF. The CDR3 bases are TGTGCCAGCAGCTTAGGTGCAGGGGCTGTTCCTGAAGCTTTCTTT.